This T cell receptor (beta chain) came from a study of low-dose radiotherapy and immunotherapy resistance in tumors. The wider study: Cohort 1 was treated with 0.5 Gy per fraction at 2-week intervals, amounting to 6.5 Gy overall. Every two weeks patients got nivolumab 240 mg flat dose, plus ipilimumab 1 mg/kg every six weeks, intravenously.

This CDR3 region has 18 residues. Per the germline V gene, CDR1 is SGHRS and CDR2 is YFSETQ. The ends were cut back, 1 base at V and 6 bases at J, with 26 bases in the middle. As for time point: before trial treatment. As a condition of eligibility, patients had advanced solid tumors lacking tumor-infiltrating lymphocytes. First-strand cDNA used TRAV- and TRBV-specific primers, covering alpha and beta chains. It was with a constant-region primer and a V-primer adapter that TCRs were amplified over about 19 PCR cycles. The authors amplified isolated mRNA by in vitro transcription. TCRdb analysed the reads with MiXCR anew, one entry per CDR3 protein. The sample shows under 95,000 distinct CDR3 sequences, roughly 19% of them seen only once.

The receptor was derived from a male donor with prostate cancer. This sequence joins TRBV5-1 and TRBJ2-7; D perhaps matches TRBD1 (6 bases). The sequences come from PBMCs, collected before treatment. DNA for the CDR3: TGCGCCAGCAGCTTGTTACAGGGTGGCAGGTCCGGGGTCGCCGAGCAGTACTTC. Its protein is CASSLLQGGRSGVAEQYF.